This T cell receptor beta chain was recorded in a study of blood T cell repertoires in COVID-19. Study background: Acute and convalescent COVID-19 samples came from the United States, Italy and Spain. In each case, the material was cDNA or gDNA derived from T cells, B-cell-depleted T cells, or PBMCs.

TCRdb's copy holds only in-frame clones and misses some; the assay was immunoSEQ multiplex PCR. The repertoire holds under 200,000 clones, with over 80% as singletons. V shed 4 bases and J shed 0 bases, with 4 bases lying between them. The CDR3 spans 14 residues. The germline gives CDR1 SGHTA, CDR2 FQGNSA. Sequencing input: peripheral blood. The sequence was collected from a woman aged 35 to 49 with acute or convalescent COVID-19. This chain joins TRBV7-2 and TRBJ1-6; D uncertain. The CDR3, as DNA: TGTGCCAGCAGCTCTAGCTCCTATAATTCACCCCTCCACTTT. Encoded protein: CASSSSSYNSPLHF. Complete variable domain (other parts from reference TRBV7-2 and TRBJ1-6): GAGVSQSPSNKVTEKGKDVELRCDPISGHTALYWYRQSLGQGLEFLIYFQGNSAPDKSGLPSDRFSAERTGGSVSTLTIQRTQQEDSAVYLCASSSSSYNSPLHFGNGTRLTVT.